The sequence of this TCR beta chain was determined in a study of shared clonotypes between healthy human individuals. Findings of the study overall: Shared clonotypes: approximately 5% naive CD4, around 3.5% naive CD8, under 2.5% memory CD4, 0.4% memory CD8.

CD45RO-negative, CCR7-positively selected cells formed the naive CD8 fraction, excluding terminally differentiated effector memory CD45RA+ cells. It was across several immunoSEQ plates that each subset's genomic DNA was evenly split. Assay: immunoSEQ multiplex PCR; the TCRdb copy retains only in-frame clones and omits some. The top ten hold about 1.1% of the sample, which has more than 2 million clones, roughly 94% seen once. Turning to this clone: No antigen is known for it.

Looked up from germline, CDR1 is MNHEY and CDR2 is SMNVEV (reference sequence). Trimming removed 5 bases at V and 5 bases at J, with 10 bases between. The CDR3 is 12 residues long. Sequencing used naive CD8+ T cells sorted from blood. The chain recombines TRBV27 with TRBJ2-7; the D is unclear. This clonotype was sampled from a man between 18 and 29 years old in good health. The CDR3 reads CASSGSWNEQYF. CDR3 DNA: TGTGCCAGCAGTGGCAGTTGGAACGAGCAGTACTTC.